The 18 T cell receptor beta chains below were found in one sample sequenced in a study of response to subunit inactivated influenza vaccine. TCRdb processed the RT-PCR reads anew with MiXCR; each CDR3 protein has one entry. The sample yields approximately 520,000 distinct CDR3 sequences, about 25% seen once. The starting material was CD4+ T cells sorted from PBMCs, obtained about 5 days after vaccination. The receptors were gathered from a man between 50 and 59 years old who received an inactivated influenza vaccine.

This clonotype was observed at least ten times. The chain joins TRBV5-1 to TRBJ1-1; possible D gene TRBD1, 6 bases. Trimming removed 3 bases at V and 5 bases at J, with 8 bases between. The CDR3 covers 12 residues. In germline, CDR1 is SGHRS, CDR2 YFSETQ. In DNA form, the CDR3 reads TGCGCCAGCAGCTCAGGGGTTACTGAAGCTTTCTTT. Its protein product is CASSSGVTEAFF. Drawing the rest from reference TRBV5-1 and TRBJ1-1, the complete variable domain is KAGVTQTPRYLIKTRGQQVTLSCSPISGHRSVSWYQQTPGQGLQFLFEYFSETQRNKGNFPGRFSGRQFSNSRSEMNVSTLELGDSALYLCASSSGVTEAFFGQGTRLTVV.

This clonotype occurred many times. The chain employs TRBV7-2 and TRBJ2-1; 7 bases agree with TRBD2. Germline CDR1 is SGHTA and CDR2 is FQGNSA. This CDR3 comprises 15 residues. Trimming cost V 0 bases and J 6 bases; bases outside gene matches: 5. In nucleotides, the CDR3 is TGTGCCAGCAGCTTAGCGGGGGGGAACTCCAATGAGCAGTTCTTC. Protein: CASSLAGGNSNEQFF.

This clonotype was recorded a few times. DNA of the CDR3: TGCAGTGCTGAGGGGGAGCCTTTTTACAATGAGCAGTTCTTC. It encodes CSAEGEPFYNEQFF. The genes are TRBV20-1 and TRBJ2-1, with D possibly matching TRBD1 (6 bases). CDR3 size: 14 residues. Trimming removed 5 bases at V and 4 bases at J, with 15 bases between. Germline CDR1 DFQATT, CDR2 SNEGSKA (reference sequence).

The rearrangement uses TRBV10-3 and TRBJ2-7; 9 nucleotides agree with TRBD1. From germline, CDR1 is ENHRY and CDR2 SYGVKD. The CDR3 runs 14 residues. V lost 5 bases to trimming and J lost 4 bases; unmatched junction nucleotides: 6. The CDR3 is CAISLPGQGYEQYF. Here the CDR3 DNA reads TGTGCCATCAGTCTACCGGGACAGGGTTACGAGCAGTACTTC.

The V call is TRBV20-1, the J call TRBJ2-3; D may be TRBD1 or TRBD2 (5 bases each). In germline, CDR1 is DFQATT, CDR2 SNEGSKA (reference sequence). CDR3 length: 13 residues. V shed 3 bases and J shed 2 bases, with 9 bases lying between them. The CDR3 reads CSASEGITDTQYF. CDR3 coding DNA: TGCAGTGCTAGTGAGGGGATCACAGATACGCAGTATTTT.

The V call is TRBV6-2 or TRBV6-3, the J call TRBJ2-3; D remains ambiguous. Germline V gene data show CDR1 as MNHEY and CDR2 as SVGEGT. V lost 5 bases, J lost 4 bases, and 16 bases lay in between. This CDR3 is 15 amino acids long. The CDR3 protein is CASSPARPEPDTQYF. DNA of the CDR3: TGTGCCAGCAGTCCTGCAAGGCCAGAGCCAGATACGCAGTATTTT.

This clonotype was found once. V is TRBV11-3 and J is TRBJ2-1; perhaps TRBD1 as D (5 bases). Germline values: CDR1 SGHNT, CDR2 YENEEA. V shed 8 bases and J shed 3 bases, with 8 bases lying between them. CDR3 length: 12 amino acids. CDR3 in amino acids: CASGRDYNEQFF. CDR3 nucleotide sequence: TGTGCCAGCGGCAGGGACTACAATGAGCAGTTCTTC.

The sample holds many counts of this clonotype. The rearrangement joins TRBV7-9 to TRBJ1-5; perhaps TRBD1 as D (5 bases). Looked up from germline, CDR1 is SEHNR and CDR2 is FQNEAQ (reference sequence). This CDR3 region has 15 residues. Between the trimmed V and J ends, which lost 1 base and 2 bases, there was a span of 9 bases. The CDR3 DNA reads TGTGCCAGCAGCTTAGATGGAGGGGGCAATCAGCCCCAGCATTTT. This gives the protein CASSLDGGGNQPQHF.

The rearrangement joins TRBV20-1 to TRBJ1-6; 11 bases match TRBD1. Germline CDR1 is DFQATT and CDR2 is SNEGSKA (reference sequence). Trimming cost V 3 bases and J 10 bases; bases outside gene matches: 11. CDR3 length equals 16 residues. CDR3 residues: CSASPGQGESWSPLHF. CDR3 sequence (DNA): TGCAGTGCTAGCCCGGGACAGGGGGAATCGTGGTCACCCCTCCACTTT.

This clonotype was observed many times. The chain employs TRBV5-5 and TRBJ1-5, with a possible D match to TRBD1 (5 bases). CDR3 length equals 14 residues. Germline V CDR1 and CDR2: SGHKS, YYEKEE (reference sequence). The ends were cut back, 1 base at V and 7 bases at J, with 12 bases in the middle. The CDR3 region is CASSLRGGNQPQHF. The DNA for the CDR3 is TGTGCCAGCAGCTTGCGGGGGGGGAACCAGCCCCAGCATTTT.

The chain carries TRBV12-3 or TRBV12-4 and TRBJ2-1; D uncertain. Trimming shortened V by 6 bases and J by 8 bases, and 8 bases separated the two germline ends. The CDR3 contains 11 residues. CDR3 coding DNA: TGTGCCAGCAGAAGGGCCGATGAGCAGTTCTTC. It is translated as CASRRADEQFF.

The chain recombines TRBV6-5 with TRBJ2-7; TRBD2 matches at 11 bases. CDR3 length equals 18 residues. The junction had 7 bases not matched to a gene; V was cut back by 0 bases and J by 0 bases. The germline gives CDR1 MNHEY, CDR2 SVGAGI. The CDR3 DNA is TGTGCCAGCAGTTACTCTATTACCGGACTAGCGGGCTCCTACGAGCAGTACTTC. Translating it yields CASSYSITGLAGSYEQYF.

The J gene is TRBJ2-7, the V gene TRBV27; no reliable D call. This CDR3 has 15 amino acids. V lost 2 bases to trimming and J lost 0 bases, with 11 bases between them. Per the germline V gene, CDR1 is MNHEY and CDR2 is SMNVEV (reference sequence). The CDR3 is CASSLVGGLSYEQYF. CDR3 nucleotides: TGTGCCAGCAGTTTAGTGGGCGGCCTCTCCTACGAGCAGTACTTC.

The chain's CDR3 is CASSPGTFSGETQYF. The CDR3 DNA reads as TGCGCCAGCAGCCCCGGGACATTTAGTGGGGAGACCCAGTACTTC. This chain links TRBV5-1 with TRBJ2-5; TRBD1 is a possible D gene (6 bases). V dropped 4 bases and J dropped 5 bases, with 18 bases sitting between them. The CDR3 spans 15 residues. Looked up from germline, CDR1 is SGHRS and CDR2 is YFSETQ.

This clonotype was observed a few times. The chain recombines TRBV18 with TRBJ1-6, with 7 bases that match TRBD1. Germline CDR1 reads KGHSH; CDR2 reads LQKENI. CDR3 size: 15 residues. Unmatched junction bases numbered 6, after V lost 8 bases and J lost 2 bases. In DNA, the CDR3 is TGTGCCAGCAGAGGTGGGACAGCCTATAATTCACCCCTCCACTTT. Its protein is CASRGGTAYNSPLHF.

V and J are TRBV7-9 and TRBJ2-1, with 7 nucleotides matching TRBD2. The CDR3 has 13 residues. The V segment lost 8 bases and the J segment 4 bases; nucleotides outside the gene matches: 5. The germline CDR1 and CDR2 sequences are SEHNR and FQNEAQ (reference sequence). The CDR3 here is CASQRDEYNEQFF. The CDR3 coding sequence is TGTGCCAGCCAGCGGGATGAATACAATGAGCAGTTCTTC.

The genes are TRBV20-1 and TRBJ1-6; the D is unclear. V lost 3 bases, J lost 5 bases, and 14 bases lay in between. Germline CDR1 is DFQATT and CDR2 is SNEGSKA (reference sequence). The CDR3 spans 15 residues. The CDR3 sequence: CSASPTQVDNSPLHF. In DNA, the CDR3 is TGCAGTGCTAGTCCCACACAAGTCGATAATTCACCCCTCCACTTT.

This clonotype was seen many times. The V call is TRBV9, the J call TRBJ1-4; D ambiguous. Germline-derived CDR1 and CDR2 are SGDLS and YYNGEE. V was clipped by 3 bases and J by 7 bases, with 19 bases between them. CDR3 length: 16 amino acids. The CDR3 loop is CASSGNGDGLGEKLFF. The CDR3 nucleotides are TGTGCCAGCAGCGGGAACGGGGATGGACTCGGTGAAAAACTGTTTTTT.